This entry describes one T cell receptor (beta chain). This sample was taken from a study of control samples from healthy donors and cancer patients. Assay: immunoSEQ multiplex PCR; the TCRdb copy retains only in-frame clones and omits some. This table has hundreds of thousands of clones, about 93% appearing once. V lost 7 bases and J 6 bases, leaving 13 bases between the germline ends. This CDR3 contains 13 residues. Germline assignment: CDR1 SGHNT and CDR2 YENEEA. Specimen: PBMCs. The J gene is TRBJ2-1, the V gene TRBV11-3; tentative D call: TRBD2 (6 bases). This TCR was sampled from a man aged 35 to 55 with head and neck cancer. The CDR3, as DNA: TGTGCCAGCAAGGTTAGCGGAACCAATGAGCAGTTCTTC. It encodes CASKVSGTNEQFF.